The clone carrying this T cell receptor beta chain was detected a few times. Next came a second PCR, run for about 6 to 11 cycles, which used a sample-barcoded 5' primer along with a J-beta primer mix. TCRdb reprocessed the 5' RACE reads via MiXCR and lists one record per CDR3 protein. The sample records fewer than 2,000,000 distinct CDR3 sequences, roughly 32% being singletons. Each of the donors had ten milliliters of peripheral blood drawn into EDTA-treated Vacutainer tubes. V lost 1 base and J lost 8; bases outside the gene matches: 6. This CDR3 spans 16 amino acids. Germline loops: CDR1 DFQATT, CDR2 SNEGSKA (reference sequence). This entry belongs to a study of blood T cells in healthy people across ages. Background on the study: About one barcoded beta molecule per two T cells came from capture by template switching.

The sample comprised blood. This chain connects TRBV20-1 to TRBJ2-1; TRBD2 agrees at 15 bases. The origin of this receptor is a woman in her twenties or thirties in good health. The CDR3 coding sequence is TGCAGTGCTAGAGGGACTAGCGGGGGGGCCCGGGATGAGCAGTTCTTC. Amino acid sequence: CSARGTSGGARDEQFF.